The next 22 T cell receptor beta chains were all read from a single sample in a study of CD8+CD57+ T cells in acquired aplastic anemia. Those patients picked for sequencing had displayed CD8+CD57+ cell expansion on flow cytometry. Genomic DNA acted as the template from which TCR beta VDJ combination and CDR3 sequence profiling were carried out. A single record per CDR3 protein comes from TCRdb applying MiXCR to the reads. The data hold approximately 130,000 distinct CDR3 sequences, with about 50% observed a single time. Sequenced sample: sorted CD4+, CD8+, or CD8+CD57+ T cells (not recorded which) from PBMCs. The receptors derive from a human donor with aplastic anemia.

The V and J genes are TRBV27 and TRBJ2-3, with D possibly TRBD2 on 5 matching bases. The CDR3 loop spans 12 amino acids. V lost 8 bases and J 4 bases, leaving 10 bases between the germline ends. CDR1 is MNHEY, CDR2 SMNVEV, per germline (reference sequence). As DNA, the CDR3 is TGTGCCAGCTCTTACGGGGCAGATACGCAGTATTTT. It is translated as CASSYGADTQYF.

The J gene is TRBJ1-1, the V gene TRBV27; D gene ambiguous. This CDR3 comprises 14 residues. V lost 2 bases to trimming and J lost 0 bases, with 7 bases between them. From germline, CDR1 is MNHEY and CDR2 SMNVEV (reference sequence). The DNA for the CDR3 is TGTGCCAGCAGTTTAGGGAACATGAACACTGAAGCTTTCTTT. Its translation is CASSLGNMNTEAFF.

The genes are TRBV15 and TRBJ1-2; 7 bases align to TRBD1. Trimming cost V 1 base and J 5 bases; bases outside gene matches: 13. This CDR3 comprises 17 residues. Germline V gives CDR1 LNHNV, CDR2 YYDKDF (reference sequence). The CDR3 region is CATSRGGGEQGTYGYTF. The CDR3 bases are TGTGCCACCAGCAGAGGCGGGGGCGAACAGGGGACGTATGGCTACACCTTC. Together with reference TRBV15 and TRBJ1-2, the CDR3 gives the full variable domain: DAMVIQNPRYQVTQFGKPVTLSCSQTLNHNVMYWYQQKSSQAPKLLFHYYDKDFNNEADTPDNFQSRRPNTSFCFLDIRSPGLGDTAMYLCATSRGGGEQGTYGYTFGSGTRLTVV.

This clonotype was detected a few times. A much larger clone is a single base away; this may be a read error. The rearrangement joins TRBV9 to TRBJ2-1; D is unclear. This CDR3 has 9 residues. Germline assignment: CDR1 SGDLS and CDR2 YYNGEE. The CDR3 here is CASGNEQLF. The DNA for the CDR3 is TGTGCCAGCGGAAATGAGCAGCTCTTC.

The chain employs TRBV4-2 and TRBJ2-4, with TRBD1 matching 10 bases. This CDR3 comprises 19 residues. J was trimmed by 2 bases and V by 4 bases; bases with no gene match: 14. Germline CDR1 LGHNA, CDR2 YNFKEQ. CDR3 DNA sequence: TGTGCCAGCAGCCGACTACTCCCGACAGGGGGCGAGACCAAAAACATTCAGTACTTC. Its translation is CASSRLLPTGGETKNIQYF.

This clonotype was found many times. The chain links TRBV7-9 to TRBJ2-5; D is possibly TRBD1 or TRBD2 (5 bases each). The CDR3 has 14 amino acids. Looked up from germline, CDR1 is SEHNR and CDR2 is FQNEAQ (reference sequence). Trimming shortened V by 6 bases and J by 4 bases, and 15 bases separated the two germline ends. The CDR3 sequence: CASSTTGAGETQYF. DNA of the CDR3: TGTGCCAGCAGTACTACCGGGGCGGGAGAGACCCAGTACTTC.

This chain connects TRBV25-1 to TRBJ2-5; 10 nucleotides match TRBD1. Matching the DNA end better, TRBJ2-7 makes the J call doubtful. The CDR3 is made up of 15 amino acids. Germline V CDR1 and CDR2: MGHDK, SYGVNS. The CDR3 DNA follows: TGTGCCAGCAGCAGCGGACAGGGGGACTTTTACGAGCAGTACTTC. Translation gives CASSSGQGDFYEQYF.

This clonotype was seen a handful of times. The V and J genes are TRBV25-1 and TRBJ1-3, with TRBD1 as a possible D gene (5 bases). The CDR3 contains 15 residues. CDR1 and CDR2 (germline): MGHDK, SYGVNS. V dropped 3 bases and J dropped 4 bases, with 13 bases sitting between them. The CDR3 DNA follows: TGTGCCAGCAGTGAGGGGGACGGGATAGGAAACACCATATATTTT. Its translation: CASSEGDGIGNTIYF.

This clonotype occurred once. The V and J genes are TRBV15 and TRBJ2-3; unclear D gene. The CDR3 runs 16 residues. Trimming took 0 bases from V and 2 from J, leaving 12 bases between them. The V gene's germline CDR1 is LNHNV and CDR2 YYDKDF (reference sequence). CDR3 residues: CATSRDRSIYTDTQYF. The DNA of the CDR3 is TGTGCCACCAGCAGAGATCGGTCGATATACACAGATACGCAGTATTTT.

This chain uses TRBV19 with TRBJ2-7; TRBD2 is a possible D gene (5 bases). The germline gives CDR1 LNHDA, CDR2 SQIVND (reference sequence). CDR3 size: 13 residues. V shed 5 bases and J shed 3 bases, with 11 bases lying between them. The CDR3 loop reads CASSEGRIYEQYF. The DNA for the CDR3 is TGTGCCAGTAGTGAGGGCCGCATCTACGAGCAGTACTTC.

Points on this clonotype: A much larger clone sits a single nucleotide away, making a read error possible. The rearrangement uses TRBV4-1 and TRBJ2-7; 7 nucleotides match TRBD2. Germline lookup yields CDR1 MGHRA and CDR2 YSYEKL. This CDR3 region has 17 residues. CDR3 residues: CASSQERWGRAGDEQHF. CDR3 DNA: TGCGCCAGCAGCCAAGAGAGGTGGGGGAGGGCCGGGGACGAGCAGCACTTC.

The chain carries TRBV7-3 and TRBJ2-6; TRBD1 is a possible D gene (6 bases). Germline CDR1 is SGHTA and CDR2 is FQGTGA. V gave up 6 bases and J gave up 4 bases, with 19 bases separating them. The CDR3 runs 17 residues. The CDR3 spells CASRWDTGGSGANVLTF. The CDR3 bases are TGTGCCAGCAGGTGGGACACCGGCGGTTCAGGGGCCAACGTCCTGACTTTC.

This clonotype counts as medium-sized. The genes are TRBV2 and TRBJ2-7; no reliable D call. The germline gives CDR1 SNHLY, CDR2 FYNNEI. Trimming left V 1 base short and J 3 bases short, with 7 bases between. This CDR3 region has 13 residues. This chain's CDR3 is CASSEGPRYEQYF. The CDR3 DNA follows: TGTGCCAGCAGTGAAGGACCGCGCTACGAGCAGTACTTC.

This clonotype was picked up many times. This sequence joins TRBV2 and TRBJ1-2, with a weak D call TRBD1 (5 bases). V was trimmed by 7 bases and J by 6 bases, leaving 9 bases between them. Germline V lookup: CDR1 SNHLY, CDR2 FYNNEI. This CDR3 contains 11 residues. This CDR3 is CASNQGNGYTF. In nucleotides, the CDR3 is TGTGCCAGCAACCAGGGCAATGGCTACACCTTC.

This clonotype was observed a few times. The genes are TRBV5-4 and TRBJ2-1; 8 nucleotides align to TRBD1. Losses at the gene ends were 0 bases for V and 4 bases for J; bases not matched to a gene: 3. This CDR3 contains 15 residues. Germline CDR1 is SGHNT and CDR2 is YYREEE (reference sequence). CDR3 sequence: CASSLETGDYNEQFF. The DNA for the CDR3 is TGTGCCAGCAGCTTGGAGACAGGGGATTACAATGAGCAGTTCTTC.

The gene calls are TRBV2 and TRBJ2-5; 7 bases line up with TRBD2. The germline V gene encodes CDR1 SNHLY and CDR2 FYNNEI. This CDR3 has 15 amino acids. V was clipped by 3 bases and J by 5 bases; unmatched bases: 9. As DNA, the CDR3 is TGTGCCAGCAGTGACTCAGGGACGCGGGGGGAGACCCAGTACTTC. It encodes CASSDSGTRGETQYF.

There are many counts of this clonotype. The CDR3 spells CASSLVWPGEGGYTF. As DNA, the CDR3 is TGTGCCAGCAGCTTAGTTTGGCCAGGAGAAGGTGGCTACACCTTC. The V gene is TRBV7-2, the J gene TRBJ1-2; D remains ambiguous. The CDR3 spans 15 residues. Germline assignment: CDR1 SGHTA and CDR2 FQGNSA. The V and J ends lost 1 base and 7 bases respectively, with 16 bases between them.

J is TRBJ1-1 and V is TRBV7-8; 7 bases match TRBD1. Per the germline V gene, CDR1 is SGHVS and CDR2 is FQNEAQ. The CDR3 contains 16 residues. The trim removed 3 bases at V and 10 bases at J, leaving 17 bases unmatched. CDR3: CASSLEPGTATSGAFF. CDR3 DNA: TGTGCCAGCAGCTTGGAACCCGGGACAGCCACCAGCGGAGCTTTCTTT. Supplemented by reference TRBV7-8 and TRBJ1-1, the full variable domain reads GAGVSQSPRYKVAKRGQDVALRCDPISGHVSLFWYQQALGQGPEFLTYFQNEAQLDKSGLPSDRFFAERPEGSVSTLKIQRTQQEDSAVYLCASSLEPGTATSGAFFGQGTRLTVV.

CDR3 bases: TGTGCCAGCAGCTTCGGTAGCGGGGGGCTGATCGAGCATTTT. It specifies CASSFGSGGLIEHF. The chain is built from TRBV5-5 and TRBJ1-5, with TRBD1 as a possible D gene (6 bases). CDR3 length: 14 amino acids. Germline CDR1 SGHKS, CDR2 YYEKEE (reference sequence). V gave up 2 bases and J gave up 14 bases, with 20 bases separating them. Full variable domain (remainder filled in from reference TRBV5-5 and TRBJ1-5): DAGVTQSPTHLIKTRGQQVTLRCSPISGHKSVSWYQQVLGQGPQFIFQYYEKEERGRGNFPDRFSARQFPNYSSELNVNALLLGDSALYLCASSFGSGGLIEHFGDGTRLSIL.

The chain joins TRBV20-1 to TRBJ2-1; D gene unclear. Looked up from germline, CDR1 is DFQATT and CDR2 is SNEGSKA (reference sequence). Between the trimmed V and J ends, which lost 6 bases and 8 bases, there was a span of 11 bases. The CDR3 extends over 11 amino acids. CDR3: CSATPSDEQFF. CDR3 DNA sequence: TGCAGTGCCACACCCTCGGATGAGCAGTTCTTC.

The chain joins TRBV7-3 to TRBJ2-3; no clear D. In germline, CDR1 is SGHTA, CDR2 FQGTGA. Trimming shortened V by 3 bases and J by 4 bases, and 8 bases separated the two germline ends. This CDR3 is 13 amino acids long. CDR3 sequence: CASSFSRADTQYF. Here the CDR3 DNA reads TGTGCCAGCAGCTTTAGTCGCGCAGATACGCAGTATTTT.

The J gene is TRBJ1-6, the V gene TRBV2; 9 bases line up with TRBD1. In germline, CDR1 is SNHLY, CDR2 FYNNEI. V lost 7 bases, J lost 5 bases, and 6 bases stayed unmatched. The CDR3 runs 15 residues. The DNA for the CDR3 is TGTGCCAGCATGGGACAGGGTACTAATAATTCACCCCTCCACTTT. Residues: CASMGQGTNNSPLHF.